This T cell receptor beta chain is from a study of early T cells in non-severe SARS-CoV-2 infection. Study-wide context: Unpaired chains resulted from sequencing bulk RNA of unsorted whole blood. Whole-study results and caveats: Anti-spike CD8 specificities were favored by VDJdb matching, whose results missed private and CD4 specificities.

As for this clonotype: Its antigen is currently unknown.

A single record per CDR3 protein comes from TCRdb applying MiXCR to the 5' RACE reads. This table holds 50,000 to 70,000 distinct CDR3 sequences, 6% to 8.5% found once. V trimming: 4 bases; J trimming: 0 bases; junction bases outside the gene matches: 4. The CDR3 runs to 16 residues. Germline assignment: CDR1 DFQATT and CDR2 SNEGSKA (reference sequence). The chain has TRBV20-1 and TRBJ2-3, with 13 nucleotides matching TRBD2. The material sequenced was whole blood. The TCR comes from an adult who was a healthcare worker with PCR-confirmed SARS-CoV-2 infection or an uninfected control (not recorded which). CDR3 nucleotides: TGCAGTGCTAAGAGGGGACTAGCGGGGAGCACAGATACGCAGTATTTT. Protein product: CSAKRGLAGSTDTQYF.